A selection of T cell receptor beta chains follows, all from one sample in a study of CD8+ T cells in alopecia areata. Generated by immunoSEQ multiplex PCR, the TCRdb table keeps only in-frame clones and is missing some. Of hundreds of thousands of clones listed, over 45% are singletons. Material: CD4+ T cells sorted from blood, obtained at week 24, from a patient treated with tofacitinib. The receptors derive from a human donor with alopecia areata. Each CDR3 is given with its conserved first and last residue. The D gene is left open where the match is weak. Not all rows give a size; the values are once, few, many and, for expanded clones, a class.

few	TRBV11-1	TRBD1	TRBJ2-1	CASSLRRGGQGIRGEQFF	TGTGCCAGCAGCTTGAGGAGGGGAGGACAGGGAATTCGCGGTGAGCAGTTCTTC
.	TRBV5-1	TRBD1	TRBJ2-3	CASSLRQGDTQYF	TGCGCCAGCAGCCTTAGACAGGGAGATACGCAGTATTTT
.	TRBV11-2	TRBD1	TRBJ2-5	CASSLRGTGHRETQYF	TGTGCCAGCAGCTTGCGAGGGACAGGTCACCGAGAGACCCAGTACTTC
few	TRBV30	TRBD1	TRBJ1-2	CAWRETGRGDGYTF	TGTGCCTGGAGAGAGACGGGCAGGGGGGATGGCTACACCTTC
.	TRBV23-1	.	TRBJ2-3	CASVDAGTLIPDTQYF	TGCGCCAGCGTGGATGCCGGGACACTCATACCAGATACGCAGTATTTT
.	TRBV29-1	.	TRBJ1-2	CSVVTPGTGYGYTF	TGCAGCGTTGTTACTCCTGGGACCGGCTATGGCTACACCTTC
many	TRBV7-2	.	TRBJ1-1	CASSSMGVNTEAFF	TGTGCCAGCAGCTCCATGGGGGTGAACACTGAAGCTTTCTTT
once	TRBV5-4	.	TRBJ1-4	CASSMQTVATNEKLFF	TGTGCCAGCAGCATGCAGACAGTCGCAACTAATGAAAAACTGTTTTTT
.	TRBV29-1	.	TRBJ2-3	CSADLVTSTDTQYF	TGCAGCGCCGATCTTGTTACCTCCACAGATACGCAGTATTTT
.	TRBV30	.	TRBJ2-3	CAWRGPGVDTQYF	TGTGCCTGGCGGGGGCCAGGAGTGGATACGCAGTATTTT
.	TRBV9	.	TRBJ2-1	CASSLRGRENEQFF	TGTGCCAGCAGCCTTAGGGGGAGGGAAAATGAGCAGTTCTTC
few	TRBV4-1	.	TRBJ2-2	CASSQDRGGYTGELFF	TGCGCCAGCAGCCAAGATAGGGGCGGGTACACCGGGGAGCTGTTTTTT
few	TRBV11-2	TRBD2	TRBJ2-3	CASASGGTPSTDTQYF	TGTGCCAGCGCTAGCGGGGGGACCCCCAGCACAGATACGCAGTATTTT
few	TRBV29-1	.	TRBJ1-4	CSAGPGREKLFF	TGCAGCGCGGGGCCGGGTCGCGAAAAACTGTTTTTT
.	TRBV30	TRBD1	TRBJ1-3	CAWSWTGPSSGNTIYF	TGTGCCTGGAGTTGGACAGGGCCGAGCTCTGGAAACACCATATATTTT
many	TRBV29-1	.	TRBJ1-4	CSVRPGRRLFF	TGCAGCGTCCGTCCGGGAAGGAGACTGTTTTTT